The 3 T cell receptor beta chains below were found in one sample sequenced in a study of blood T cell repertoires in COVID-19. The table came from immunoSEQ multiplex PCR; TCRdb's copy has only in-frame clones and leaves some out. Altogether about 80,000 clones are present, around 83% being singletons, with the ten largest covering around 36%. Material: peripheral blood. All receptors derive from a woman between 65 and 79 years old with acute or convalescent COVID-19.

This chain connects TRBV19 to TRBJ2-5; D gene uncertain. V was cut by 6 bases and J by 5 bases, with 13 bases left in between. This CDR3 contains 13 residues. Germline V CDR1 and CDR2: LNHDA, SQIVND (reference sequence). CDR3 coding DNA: TGTGCCAGTAGACCCCGATCTAGGGAGACCCAGTACTTC. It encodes CASRPRSRETQYF.

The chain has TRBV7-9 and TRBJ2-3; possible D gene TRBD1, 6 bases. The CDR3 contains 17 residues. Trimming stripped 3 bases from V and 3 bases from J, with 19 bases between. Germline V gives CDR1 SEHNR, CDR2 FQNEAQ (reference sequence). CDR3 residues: CASSFQVGRGRTDTQYF. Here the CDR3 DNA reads TGTGCCAGCAGCTTTCAGGTGGGCAGGGGTCGGACAGATACGCAGTATTTT. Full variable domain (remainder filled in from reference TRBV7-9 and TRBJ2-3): DTGVSQNPRHKITKRGQNVTFRCDPISEHNRLYWYRQTLGQGPEFLTYFQNEAQLEKSRLLSDRFSAERPKGSFSTLEIQRTEQGDSAMYLCASSFQVGRGRTDTQYFGPGTRLTVL.

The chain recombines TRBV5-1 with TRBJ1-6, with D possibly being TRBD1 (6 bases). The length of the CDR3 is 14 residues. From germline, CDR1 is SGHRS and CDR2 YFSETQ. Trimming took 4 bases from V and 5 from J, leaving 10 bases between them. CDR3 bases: TGCGCCAGCAGCGAGGCAGGGGATAATTCACCCCTCCACTTT. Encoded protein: CASSEAGDNSPLHF.